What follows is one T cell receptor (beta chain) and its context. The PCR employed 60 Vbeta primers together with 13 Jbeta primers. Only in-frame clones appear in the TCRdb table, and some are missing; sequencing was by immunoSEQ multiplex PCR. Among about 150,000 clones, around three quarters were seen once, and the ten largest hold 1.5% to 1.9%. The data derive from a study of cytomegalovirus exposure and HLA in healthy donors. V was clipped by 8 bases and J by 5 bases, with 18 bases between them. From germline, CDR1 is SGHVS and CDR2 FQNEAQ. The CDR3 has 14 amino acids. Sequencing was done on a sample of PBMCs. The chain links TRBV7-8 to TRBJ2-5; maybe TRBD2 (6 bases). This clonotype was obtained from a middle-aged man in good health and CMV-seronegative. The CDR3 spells CASASRAAGETQYF. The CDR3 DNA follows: TGTGCCAGCGCTTCTCGGGCAGCGGGCGAGACCCAGTACTTC. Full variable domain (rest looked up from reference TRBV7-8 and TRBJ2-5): GAGVSQSPRYKVAKRGQDVALRCDPISGHVSLFWYQQALGQGPEFLTYFQNEAQLDKSGLPSDRFFAERPEGSVSTLKIQRTQQEDSAVYLCASASRAAGETQYFGPGTRLLVL.